The rows below give T cell receptor beta chains drawn from one sample of a study of CD8 T cells in Susac syndrome. TCRdb re-called the immunoSEQ multiplex PCR reads with MiXCR, one entry per CDR3 protein. The top ten clones hold around 0.085% of a sample with some 110,000 distinct CDR3 sequences, 85% to 95% of them seen once. Source material: CD4+ T cells from PBMCs. The receptors were sampled from a human donor with multiple sclerosis. The CDR3 runs from the conserved cysteine through the conserved F or W. The D gene is left open where the match is weak. The size of a clone is reported for some rows only, either as once, few or many, or as a class for expanded clones.

d_gene	abundance	v_gene	j_gene	CDR3aa	CDR3nt
-	once	TRBV9	TRBJ1-6	CASSALVNNSPLHF	TGTGCCAGCAGCGCATTGGTGAACAATTCACCCCTCCACTTT
TRBD1	-	TRBV12-3/TRBV12-4	TRBJ1-4	CASSFTGGRGEKLFF	TGTGCCAGCAGTTTCACAGGGGGCAGAGGTGAAAAACTGTTTTTT
-	-	TRBV5-6	TRBJ1-2	CASSLKGQLYGYTF	TGTGCCAGCAGCCTCAAGGGACAACTCTATGGCTACACCTTC
TRBD1	-	TRBV30	TRBJ1-2	CAWGGQGDGYTF	TGTGCCTGGGGGGGACAGGGAGATGGCTACACCTTC
-	-	TRBV11-3	TRBJ2-7	CASSLYTGDSYEQYF	TGTGCCAGCAGCTTATACACCGGTGACTCCTACGAGCAGTACTTC
-	-	TRBV6-5	TRBJ2-5	CASSYHGAETQYF	TGTGCCAGCAGTTACCACGGGGCAGAGACCCAGTACTTC
-	-	TRBV14	TRBJ2-7	CASSPGTETYEQYF	TGTGCCAGCAGCCCCGGAACTGAGACCTACGAGCAGTACTTC
-	-	TRBV28	TRBJ2-3	CASSNEGTSAGDTQYF	TGTGCCAGCAGTAACGAGGGGACATCAGCGGGGGATACGCAGTATTTT
-	-	TRBV7-2	TRBJ2-7	CASSPRPGSEQYF	TGTGCCAGCAGCCCGCGACCCGGTAGCGAGCAGTACTTC
-	-	TRBV9	TRBJ2-7	CASSVGAAGQLYEQYF	TGTGCCAGCAGCGTAGGGGCCGCGGGACAGCTCTACGAGCAGTACTTC
-	-	TRBV30	TRBJ1-5	CAWSKGRYNQPQHF	TGTGCCTGGAGTAAAGGACGTTACAATCAGCCCCAGCATTTT
TRBD2	-	TRBV6-5	TRBJ2-1	CASSSVTAGTIF	TGTGCCAGCAGTTCAGTTACAGCGGGAACCATCTTC
-	-	TRBV4-1	TRBJ1-2	CASSHLKGGIISGYTF	TGCGCCAGCAGCCACCTTAAGGGAGGGATAATAAGTGGCTACACCTTC
-	-	TRBV14	TRBJ1-6	CASSLVMRSSPLHF	TGTGCCAGCAGCCTAGTAATGAGGAGCTCACCCCTCCACTTT
-	once	TRBV6-1	TRBJ1-2	CASLSPRSGANYGYTF	TGTGCCAGCCTCTCCCCCCGATCGGGGGCGAACTATGGCTACACCTTC
TRBD1	-	TRBV28	TRBJ2-7	CASSSGQVPYEQYF	TGTGCCAGCAGTTCGGGACAGGTTCCCTACGAGCAGTACTTC
-	-	TRBV20-1	TRBJ2-1	CSARDQGGAQFF	TGCAGTGCTAGAGATCAAGGGGGGGCCCAGTTCTTC
-	-	TRBV7-9	TRBJ1-1	CASTLSQTVAFF	TGTGCCAGCACCCTATCCCAAACGGTAGCTTTCTTT
TRBD2	-	TRBV6-6	TRBJ2-7	CASSYASSGGSYEQYF	TGTGCCAGCAGTTACGCCTCTAGCGGGGGCTCCTACGAGCAGTACTTC
TRBD2	-	TRBV4-2	TRBJ2-3	CASSQDTAGITDTQYF	TGTGCCAGCAGCCAAGACACAGCGGGGATCACAGATACGCAGTATTTT
TRBD1	-	TRBV2	TRBJ1-4	CASSGFGTENEKLFF	TGTGCCAGCAGTGGGTTCGGGACAGAGAATGAAAAACTGTTTTTT
-	few	TRBV11-2	TRBJ2-3	CASSPRSDTQYF	TGTGCCAGCAGCCCCCGTAGTGATACGCAGTATTTT
-	-	TRBV29-1	TRBJ1-1	CSVEFGTEAFF	TGCAGCGTTGAATTTGGGACTGAAGCTTTCTTT